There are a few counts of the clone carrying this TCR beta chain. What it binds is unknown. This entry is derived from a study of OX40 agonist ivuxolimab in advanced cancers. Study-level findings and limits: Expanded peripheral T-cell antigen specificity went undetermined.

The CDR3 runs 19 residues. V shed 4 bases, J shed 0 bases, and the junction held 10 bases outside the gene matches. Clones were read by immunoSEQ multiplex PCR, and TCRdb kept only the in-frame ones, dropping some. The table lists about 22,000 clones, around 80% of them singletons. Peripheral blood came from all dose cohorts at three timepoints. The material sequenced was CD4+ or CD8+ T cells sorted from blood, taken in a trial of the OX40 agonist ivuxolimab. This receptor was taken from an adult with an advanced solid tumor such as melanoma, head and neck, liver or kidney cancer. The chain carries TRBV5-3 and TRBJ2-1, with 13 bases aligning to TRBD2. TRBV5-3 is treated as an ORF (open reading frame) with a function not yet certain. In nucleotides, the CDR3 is TGTGCCAGAAGCCCCGGACTAGCGGGAGCCCCCAGCTCCTACAATGAGCAGTTCTTC. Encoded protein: CARSPGLAGAPSSYNEQFF.